This T cell receptor (beta chain) was obtained from a study of blood T cell repertoires in COVID-19. About the study: From the United States, Italy and Spain came samples of acute and convalescent COVID-19. The cDNA or gDNA used as material had been derived from T cells, B-cell-depleted T cells, or PBMCs.

From germline, CDR1 is SGDLS and CDR2 YYNGEE. The CDR3 runs to 14 residues. V was clipped by 3 bases and J by 14 bases; unmatched bases: 11. The authors' processing: Estimation of nucleated cell counts was performed using reference gene primer amplification. Repertoires were generated with immunoSEQ multiplex PCR, while TCRdb's copy carries only in-frame clones and drops some. D and trimming were read from the DNA, whereas the V and J calls and clone size are those reported in that table. Of roughly 49,000 clones in the sample, 83% were seen once. This clone was detected only a few times. What was sequenced was peripheral blood. J is TRBJ1-6 and V is TRBV9; 7 nucleotides line up with TRBD1. The sequence was collected from a middle-aged man with acute or convalescent COVID-19. The CDR3 DNA sequence: TGTGCCAGCAGCGCCCGGACAGGTGGGGGCACCCTCCACTTT. It codes for CASSARTGGGTLHF.